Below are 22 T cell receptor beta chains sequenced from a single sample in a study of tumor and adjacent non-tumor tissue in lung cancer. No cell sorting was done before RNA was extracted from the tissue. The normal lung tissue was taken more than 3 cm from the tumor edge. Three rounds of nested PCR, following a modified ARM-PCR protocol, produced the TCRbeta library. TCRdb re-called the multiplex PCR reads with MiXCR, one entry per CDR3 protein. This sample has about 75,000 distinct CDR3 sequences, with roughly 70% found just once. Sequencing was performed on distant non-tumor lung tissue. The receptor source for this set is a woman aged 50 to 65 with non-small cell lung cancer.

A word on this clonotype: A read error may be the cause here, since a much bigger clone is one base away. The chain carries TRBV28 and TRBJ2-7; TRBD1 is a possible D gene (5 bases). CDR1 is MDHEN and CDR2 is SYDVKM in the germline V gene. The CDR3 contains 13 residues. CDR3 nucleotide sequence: TGTGCCAGCAGTTTATCTGGGGCCTACAAGCAGTACTTC. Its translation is CASSLSGAYKQYF.

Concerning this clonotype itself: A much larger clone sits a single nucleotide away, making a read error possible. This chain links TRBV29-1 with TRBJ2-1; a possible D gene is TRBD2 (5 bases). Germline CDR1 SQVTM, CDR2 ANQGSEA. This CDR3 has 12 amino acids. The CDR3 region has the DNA TGCAGCGTCGCTGACTACTACAATGAGCAGTTGTTC. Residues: CSVADYYNEQLF.

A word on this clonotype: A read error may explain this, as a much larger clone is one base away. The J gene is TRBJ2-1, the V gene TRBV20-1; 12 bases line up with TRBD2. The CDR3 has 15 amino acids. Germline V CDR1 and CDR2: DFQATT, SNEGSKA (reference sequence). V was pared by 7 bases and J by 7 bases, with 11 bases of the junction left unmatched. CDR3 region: CSVTSGRTFKNEQFF. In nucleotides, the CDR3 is TGCAGTGTCACTAGCGGGAGGACATTCAAGAATGAGCAGTTCTTC.

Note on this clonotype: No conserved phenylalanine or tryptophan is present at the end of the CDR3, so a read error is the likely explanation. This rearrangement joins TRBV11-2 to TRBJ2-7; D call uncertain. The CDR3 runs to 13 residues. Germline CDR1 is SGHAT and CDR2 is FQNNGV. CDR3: CASILEAGYEQYS. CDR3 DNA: TGTGCCAGCATCTTAGAGGCTGGGTACGAGCAGTACTCC.

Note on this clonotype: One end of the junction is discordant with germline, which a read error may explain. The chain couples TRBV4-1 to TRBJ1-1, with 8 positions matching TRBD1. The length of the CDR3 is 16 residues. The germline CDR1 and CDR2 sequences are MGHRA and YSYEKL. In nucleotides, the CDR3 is TGCGCTAGTAGCCAAGATCTCTACAGGGGGAACACTGAAACTTTCTTT. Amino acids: CASSQDLYRGNTETFF.

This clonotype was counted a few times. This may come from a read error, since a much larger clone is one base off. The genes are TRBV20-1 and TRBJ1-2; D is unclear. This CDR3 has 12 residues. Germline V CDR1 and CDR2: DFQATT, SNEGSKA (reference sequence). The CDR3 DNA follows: TGCAGTGTCCCACGAGGGAACTATGACTACACCTTC. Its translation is CSVPRGNYDYTF.

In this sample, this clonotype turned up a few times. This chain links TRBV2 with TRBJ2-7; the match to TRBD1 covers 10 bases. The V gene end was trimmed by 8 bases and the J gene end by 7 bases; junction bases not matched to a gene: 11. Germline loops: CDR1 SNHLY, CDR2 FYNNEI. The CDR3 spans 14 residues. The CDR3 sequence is CASASGQGLGEQYF. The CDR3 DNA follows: TGTGCCAGCGCCTCGGGACAGGGGTTAGGAGAGCAGTACTTC.

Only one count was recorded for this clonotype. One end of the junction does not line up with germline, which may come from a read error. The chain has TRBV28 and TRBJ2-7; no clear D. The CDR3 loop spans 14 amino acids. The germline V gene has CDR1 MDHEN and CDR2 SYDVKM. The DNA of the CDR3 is TGTGTCAGCAGTTTATCAGGCGGCCCCTACGAGCGCTACTTC. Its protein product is CVSSLSGGPYERYF. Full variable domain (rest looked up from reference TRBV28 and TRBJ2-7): DVKVTQSSRYLVKRTGEKVFLECVQDMDHENMFWYRQDPGLGLRLIYFSYDVKMKEKGDIPEGYSVSREKKERFSLILESASTNQTSMYLCVSSLSGGPYERYFGPGTRLTVT.

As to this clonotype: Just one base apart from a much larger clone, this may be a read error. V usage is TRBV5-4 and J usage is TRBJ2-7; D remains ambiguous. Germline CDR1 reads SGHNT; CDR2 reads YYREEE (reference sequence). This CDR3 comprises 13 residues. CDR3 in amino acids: CGSSPGGAYEQYF. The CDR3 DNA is TGTGGCAGCAGCCCTGGCGGAGCCTACGAGCAGTACTTC.

In DNA form, the CDR3 reads TGCGCCAGCAGTCCGGACAGCGGCTTTGGCGGTGGCTATGAACGGTTCTTC. It codes for CASSPDSGFGGGYERFF. The chain recombines TRBV10-1 with TRBJ2-1, with D possibly being TRBD1 (6 bases). V lost 5 bases and J lost 15, with 32 bases in between. The CDR3 spans 17 residues. Germline V gives CDR1 WNHNN, CDR2 SYGVQD (reference sequence).

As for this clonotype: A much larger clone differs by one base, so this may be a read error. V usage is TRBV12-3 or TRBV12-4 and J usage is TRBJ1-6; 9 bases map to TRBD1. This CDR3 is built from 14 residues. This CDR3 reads CASSTTGGRPPLQF. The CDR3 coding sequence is TGTGCCAGCAGTACTACAGGGGGCAGGCCACCCCTCCAGTTT.

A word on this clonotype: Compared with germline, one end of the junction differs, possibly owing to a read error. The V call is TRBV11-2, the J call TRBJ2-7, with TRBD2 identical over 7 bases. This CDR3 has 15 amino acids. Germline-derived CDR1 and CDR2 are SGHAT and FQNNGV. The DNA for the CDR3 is TGTGACAGCAGCTATTGGGCTAGCGGTTCCTACGAGCAGTACTTC. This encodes CDSSYWASGSYEQYF.

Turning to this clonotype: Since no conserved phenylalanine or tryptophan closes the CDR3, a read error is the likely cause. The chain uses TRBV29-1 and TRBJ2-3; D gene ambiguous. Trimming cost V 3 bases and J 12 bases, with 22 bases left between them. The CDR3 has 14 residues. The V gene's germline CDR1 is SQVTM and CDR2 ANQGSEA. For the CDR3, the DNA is TGCAGCGTTGATAGGTTGGCCCCCACAGATTCACAGTATTCT. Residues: CSVDRLAPTDSQYS.

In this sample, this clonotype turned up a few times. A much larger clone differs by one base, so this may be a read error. The CDR3 bases are TGTGCCAACAGTGAAGGAGCGGATAAAGAGACCCAGTACTTC. Its translation: CANSEGADKETQYF. The chain joins TRBV6-1 to TRBJ2-5; possibly TRBD2 for D (5 bases). This CDR3 has 14 amino acids. Germline V gene sequence: CDR1 MNHNS, CDR2 SASEGT.

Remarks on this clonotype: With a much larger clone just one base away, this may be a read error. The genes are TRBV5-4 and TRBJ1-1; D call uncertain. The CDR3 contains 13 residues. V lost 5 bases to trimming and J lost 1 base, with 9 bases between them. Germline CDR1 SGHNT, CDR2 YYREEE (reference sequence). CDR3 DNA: TGTGCCAGCAGATCGGGCTCGAACACTGAAGCTTTCTTT. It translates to CASRSGSNTEAFF.

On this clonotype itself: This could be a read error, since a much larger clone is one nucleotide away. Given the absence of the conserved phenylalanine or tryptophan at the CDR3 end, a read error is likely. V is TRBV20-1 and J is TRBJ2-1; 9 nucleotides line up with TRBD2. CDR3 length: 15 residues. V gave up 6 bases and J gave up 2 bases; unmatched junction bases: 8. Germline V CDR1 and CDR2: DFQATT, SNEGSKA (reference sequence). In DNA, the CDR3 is TGCAGTGCGAGTGTAGCGGGAGTAACCTACAATGAGCAGTTCTTA. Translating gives CSASVAGVTYNEQFL.

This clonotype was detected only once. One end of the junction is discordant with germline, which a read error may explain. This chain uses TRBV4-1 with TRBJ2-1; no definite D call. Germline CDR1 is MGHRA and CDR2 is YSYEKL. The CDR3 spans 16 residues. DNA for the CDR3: TGCGCCAGCAGCCAAGATATGGGGATGAACTACAATGAGCAGTCCTTC. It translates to CASSQDMGMNYNEQSF.

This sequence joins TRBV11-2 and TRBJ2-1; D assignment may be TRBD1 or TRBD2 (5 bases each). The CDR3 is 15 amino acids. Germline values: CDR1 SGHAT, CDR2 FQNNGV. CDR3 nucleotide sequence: TGTGTTAGCAGCTTGGACAAGAGGACTTACAATGAGCAGTTCTTC. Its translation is CVSSLDKRTYNEQFF.

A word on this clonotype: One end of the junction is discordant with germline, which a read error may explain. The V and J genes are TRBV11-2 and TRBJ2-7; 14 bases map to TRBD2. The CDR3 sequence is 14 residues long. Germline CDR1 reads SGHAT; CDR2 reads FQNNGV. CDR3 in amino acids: CASRGLAGAYEQNF. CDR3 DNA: TGTGCTAGCAGGGGACTAGCGGGAGCCTACGAGCAGAACTTC.

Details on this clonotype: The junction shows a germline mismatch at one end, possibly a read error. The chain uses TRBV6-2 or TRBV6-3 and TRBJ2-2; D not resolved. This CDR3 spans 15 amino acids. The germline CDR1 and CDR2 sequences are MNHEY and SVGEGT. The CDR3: CASRRSRLNTGELFF. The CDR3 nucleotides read TGTGCAAGCAGACGAAGCAGACTGAACACCGGGGAGCTGTTTTTT.

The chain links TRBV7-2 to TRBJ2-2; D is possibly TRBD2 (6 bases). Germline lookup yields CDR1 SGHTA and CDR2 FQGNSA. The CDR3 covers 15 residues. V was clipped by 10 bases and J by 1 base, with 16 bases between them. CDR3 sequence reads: CATRQSGRNTGELFF. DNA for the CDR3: TGTGCCACACGCCAGAGCGGGCGGAACACCGGGGAGCTGTTTTTT.

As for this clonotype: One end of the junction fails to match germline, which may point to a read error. This CDR3 is CASSLTGSETHYF. In DNA, the CDR3 is TGTGCAAGCAGCTTGACTGGTTCCGAGACCCATTACTTC. The V and J genes are TRBV5-5 and TRBJ2-5; D not certain. CDR1 is SGHKS, CDR2 YYEKEE, per germline (reference sequence). This CDR3 contains 13 residues.